Shown below are 18 T cell receptor beta chains from a single sample sequenced in a study of CD8+ T cells in alopecia areata (dated by TCRdb to between 2018 and 2020). The protocol used for the library was the immunoSEQ multiplex PCR assay. To provide template for TCR sequencing, every sample had RNA extracted and reverse transcribed into cDNA. TCRdb stores this immuneACCESS table with in-frame sequences only. Part of the clones is absent; in the studies checked, under half of the shortfall reflects unresolved V genes, and no reason is known for the rest. The sample yields about 110,000 clones; 50% to 75% were counted once. Jointly, the top ten make up 9.5% to 15% of the sample. The sample's time point label is to be understood as: less than 25 weeks on oral tofacitinib. The intended sense of this specimen's treatment or condition label: oral pan-JAK inhibitor, 5-10 mg twice daily. The specimen was CD8+ T cells sorted from blood, collected at week 24, from a patient treated with tofacitinib. These TCRs come from a human donor with alopecia areata.

On this clone itself: Additional DNA sequences in this sample encode the identical CDR3. V usage is TRBV9 and J usage is TRBJ1-5; possible D gene TRBD1, 6 bases. CDR3 length: 15 residues. CDR1 is SGDLS, CDR2 YYNGEE, per germline. Trimming cost V 0 bases and J 4 bases, with 11 bases left between them. For the CDR3, the DNA is TGTGCCAGCAGCGTAGGAGGAGGGGGTAATCAGCCCCAGCATTTT. Protein product: CASSVGGGGNQPQHF.

This chain uses TRBV2 with TRBJ1-2; possibly TRBD1 for D (5 bases). Germline V gene sequence: CDR1 SNHLY, CDR2 FYNNEI. The CDR3 runs to 13 residues. Trimming removed 7 bases at V and 2 bases at J, with 11 bases between. The CDR3 sequence is CASMAGSNYGYTF. Written as DNA, the CDR3 is TGTGCCAGCATGGCAGGGTCCAACTATGGCTACACCTTC.

This clone has more than one count but fewer than ten. The rearrangement uses TRBV27 and TRBJ2-7; 9 nucleotides agree with TRBD1. The J segment lost 5 bases and the V segment lost 0 bases, leaving 8 bases of the junction unmatched. The CDR3 sequence is 16 residues long. Germline V gene lookup returns CDR1 MNHEY and CDR2 SMNVEV (reference sequence). CDR3 in amino acids: CASSLSPGTGIHEQYF. The CDR3 region has the DNA TGTGCCAGCAGTTTATCCCCCGGGACAGGGATCCACGAGCAGTACTTC.

The gene calls are TRBV2 and TRBJ2-3; 11 bases agree with TRBD2. Germline CDR1 and CDR2: SNHLY and FYNNEI. V shed 3 bases, J shed 2 bases, and the junction held 1 base outside the gene matches. This CDR3 comprises 15 residues. The CDR3 reads CASSETSGATDTQYF. As DNA, the CDR3 is TGTGCCAGCAGTGAGACTAGCGGGGCCACAGATACGCAGTATTTT.

The genes are TRBV6-5 and TRBJ2-7, with D possibly matching TRBD1 (6 bases). This CDR3 region has 14 residues. V was shortened by 4 bases and J by 2 bases, with 12 bases between the two germline ends. Germline CDR1 is MNHEY and CDR2 is SVGAGI. The CDR3 bases are TGTGCCAGCAGTTCGTTGAAGGGGGCCTACGAGCAGTACTTC. Translated, it gives CASSSLKGAYEQYF.

This clone was detected only a few times. The chain combines TRBV29-1 with TRBJ2-5, with 8 bases that match TRBD1. Trimming cost V 5 bases and J 2 bases; bases outside gene matches: 4. Germline V gene sequence: CDR1 SQVTM, CDR2 ANQGSEA. The CDR3 has 13 residues. As DNA, the CDR3 is TGCAGCGTTAGACAGGGGCCGCAAGAGACCCAGTACTTC. It codes for CSVRQGPQETQYF.

This clone has only a few counts. The chain has TRBV23-1 and TRBJ1-2, with 7 bases identical to TRBD1. TRBV23-1 is treated as an ORF (open reading frame) with a function not yet certain. V shed 4 bases and J 6 bases; nucleotides not matched to a gene: 11. The CDR3 covers 15 residues. The CDR3 sequence: CASSLRDSQPDGYTF. DNA for the CDR3: TGCGCCAGCAGTCTAAGGGACAGCCAGCCTGATGGCTACACCTTC.

This chain links TRBV4-2 with TRBJ2-3; 14 positions agree with TRBD2. J gave up 4 bases and V 4 bases, and 1 base lay outside the gene matches. The CDR3 covers 15 residues. Per the germline V gene, CDR1 is LGHNA and CDR2 is YNFKEQ. As DNA, the CDR3 is TGTGCCAGCAGCCGGACTAGCGGGGGGCCAGATACGCAGTATTTT. As protein: CASSRTSGGPDTQYF.

This chain joins TRBV11-2 and TRBJ2-7; D is perhaps TRBD1 (5 bases). V gave up 0 bases and J gave up 0 bases, with 9 bases separating them. This CDR3 has 15 residues. Looked up from germline, CDR1 is SGHAT and CDR2 is FQNNGV. The CDR3 DNA follows: TGTGCCAGCAGCTTAGATCCGGACATCTCCTACGAGCAGTACTTC. Amino acids: CASSLDPDISYEQYF.

This clone was detected only a few times. This chain connects TRBV14 to TRBJ1-1; possible D gene TRBD1, 6 bases. The germline V gene encodes CDR1 SGHDN and CDR2 FVKESK. V lost 4 bases, J lost 2 bases, and 17 bases lay in between. This CDR3 contains 16 residues. CDR3 nucleotides: TGTGCCAGCAGCCTATACATGACAGGCGTAAACACTGAAGCTTTCTTT. It specifies CASSLYMTGVNTEAFF.

The rearrangement uses TRBV9 and TRBJ2-7; 11 bases fit TRBD2. The V gene end was trimmed by 2 bases and the J gene end by 1 base; junction bases not matched to a gene: 2. The CDR3 has 15 amino acids. The germline gives CDR1 SGDLS, CDR2 YYNGEE. CDR3 region: CASSVGTSGSYEQYF. CDR3 nucleotide sequence: TGTGCCAGCAGCGTTGGGACTAGCGGATCCTACGAGCAGTACTTC.

This clone was seen more than once but under ten times. This chain joins TRBV4-1 and TRBJ1-1, with D tentatively TRBD1 (5 bases). Trimming removed 0 bases from V and 11 bases from J, with 19 bases in between. Germline assignment: CDR1 MGHRA and CDR2 YSYEKL. CDR3 size: 15 residues. CDR3 nucleotides: TGCGCCAGCAGCCAAGAGGTCAGGGAGGGCATAGGGGCTTTCTTT. It is translated as CASSQEVREGIGAFF.

Only a few counts were recorded for this clone. The rearrangement joins TRBV25-1 to TRBJ2-1; maybe TRBD1 (5 bases). The CDR3 is 17 amino acids. V was shortened by 4 bases and J by 7 bases, with 23 bases between the two germline ends. From germline, CDR1 is MGHDK and CDR2 SYGVNS. The CDR3 reads CASSAHQGPKVENEQFF. The CDR3 nucleotides read TGTGCCAGCAGTGCCCACCAGGGTCCCAAGGTAGAGAATGAGCAGTTCTTC.

The rearrangement joins TRBV27 to TRBJ2-5, with 11 nucleotides matching TRBD1. J gave up 7 bases and V 6 bases, and 4 bases lay outside the gene matches. This CDR3 spans 13 amino acids. Germline V gene data show CDR1 as MNHEY and CDR2 as SMNVEV (reference sequence). The CDR3 nucleotides are TGTGCCAGCAGCGGGACAGGGGGGGCGACCCAGTACTTC. It yields the protein CASSGTGGATQYF.

V is TRBV29-1 and J is TRBJ1-1; D call uncertain. The CDR3 extends over 9 amino acids. Trimming shortened V by 6 bases and J by 2 bases, and 1 base separated the two germline ends. CDR1 and CDR2 (germline): SQVTM, ANQGSEA. CDR3 DNA sequence: TGCAGCGTAAACACTGAAGCTTTCTTT. It codes for CSVNTEAFF.

The J gene is TRBJ2-6, the V gene TRBV7-9; D is perhaps TRBD1 (5 bases). Germline loops: CDR1 SEHNR, CDR2 FQNEAQ (reference sequence). CDR3 length: 19 residues. V dropped 3 bases and J dropped 2 bases, with 20 bases sitting between them. CDR3 DNA: TGTGCCAGCAGCTTGGATAGGGGCACAGCCACCGCTGGGGCCAACGTCCTGACTTTC. This codes for CASSLDRGTATAGANVLTF.

The chain is built from TRBV21-1 and TRBJ2-4; the table names TRBD2, a call not compared with the DNA. TRBV21-1 is a recognized pseudogene. This CDR3 spans 19 amino acids. This CDR3 reads CASSKQTDERALAKNIQYF. CDR3 coding DNA: TGTGCCAGCAGCAAACAGACGGACGAGCGGGCCTTAGCCAAAAACATTCAGTACTTC.

This chain connects TRBV6-6 to TRBJ1-4, with TRBD1 identical over 9 bases. V lost 2 bases and J lost 5; bases outside the gene matches: 3. The CDR3 sequence is 15 residues long. Per germline, CDR1 MNHNY and CDR2 SVGAGI (reference sequence). The CDR3 is CASSYLGTGNEKLFF. CDR3 bases: TGTGCCAGCAGTTACCTCGGGACAGGGAATGAAAAACTGTTTTTT.